A single sample gave rise to the 12 T cell receptor beta chains below, sequenced in a study of T cells after yellow fever vaccination. Each CDR3 protein gets one entry after TCRdb re-called the 5' RACE reads with MiXCR. The profile shows fewer than 400,000 distinct CDR3 sequences, around 6.5% of them singletons. Sequences were derived from PBMCs, sampled 5 days after the yellow fever booster vaccination. These receptor sequences come from a young man who received the YFV17D yellow fever vaccine.

This clonotype was counted ten times or more. As DNA, the CDR3 is TGCAGCGTGTTGGGGACAGGGATTTACGAGCAGTACTTC. This encodes CSVLGTGIYEQYF. V usage is TRBV29-1 and J usage is TRBJ2-7; TRBD1 agrees at 9 bases. This CDR3 is 13 amino acids long. V was clipped by 6 bases and J by 4 bases; unmatched bases: 7. Looked up from germline, CDR1 is SQVTM and CDR2 is ANQGSEA.

This clonotype showed up many times. The chain uses TRBV7-2 and TRBJ2-5; the match to TRBD2 covers 9 bases. V trimming: 5 bases; J trimming: 5 bases; junction bases outside the gene matches: 9. Germline V lookup: CDR1 SGHTA, CDR2 FQGNSA. The CDR3 totals 15 residues. The CDR3 sequence: CASSILQREDETQYF. The CDR3 DNA follows: TGTGCCAGCAGCATACTTCAGCGGGAGGATGAGACCCAGTACTTC.

This clonotype has ten or more counts. This rearrangement joins TRBV5-1 to TRBJ1-1, with a possible D match to TRBD1 (5 bases). The CDR3 is made up of 14 amino acids. V was pared by 4 bases and J by 1 base, with 11 bases between. Germline V lookup: CDR1 SGHRS, CDR2 YFSETQ. CDR3 DNA: TGCGCCAGCAGCCCGTTGGGGGGGAACACTGAAGCTTTCTTT. Protein product: CASSPLGGNTEAFF. Looking up the rest from reference TRBV5-1 and TRBJ1-1 gives the full variable domain: KAGVTQTPRYLIKTRGQQVTLSCSPISGHRSVSWYQQTPGQGLQFLFEYFSETQRNKGNFPGRFSGRQFSNSRSEMNVSTLELGDSALYLCASSPLGGNTEAFFGQGTRLTVV.

In this sample, this clonotype turned up a few times. This chain links TRBV7-6 with TRBJ2-1, with D maybe TRBD1 (6 bases). With 5 bases removed from V and 5 bases from J, the gap between germline ends came to 13 bases. Germline V gene lookup returns CDR1 SGHVS and CDR2 FNYEAQ. The CDR3 is made up of 14 amino acids. DNA of the CDR3: TGTGCCAGCAGCCCCGAACAGGGTGACAATGAGCAGTTCTTC. Translated, it gives CASSPEQGDNEQFF.

This clonotype was observed a few times. The J gene is TRBJ2-1, the V gene TRBV7-2; D might be TRBD1 or TRBD2, each matching 6 bases. The CDR3 consists of 16 residues. V gave up 1 base and J gave up 5 bases, with 15 bases separating them. Germline-derived CDR1 and CDR2 are SGHTA and FQGNSA. CDR3 DNA: TGTGCCAGCAGCTTAGGTCTAGGACAGCGGGACAATGAGCAGTTCTTC. Protein sequence: CASSLGLGQRDNEQFF.

This clonotype was detected a few times. The chain carries TRBV23-1 and TRBJ2-7; maybe TRBD2 (6 bases). TRBV23-1 is identified as an open reading frame with a role that is uncertain. The ends were cut back, 9 bases at V and 7 bases at J, with 22 bases in the middle. The CDR3 extends over 14 amino acids. CDR3 region: CARRGVGEGREQYF. In DNA form, the CDR3 reads TGCGCCAGGCGGGGTGTCGGAGAGGGCAGGGAGCAGTACTTC.

The chain is built from TRBV19 and TRBJ2-1, with a weak D call TRBD2 (5 bases). The CDR3 spans 15 residues. The germline V and J ends were trimmed by 5 bases and 4 bases, with 15 bases remaining between them. Germline V gene data show CDR1 as LNHDA and CDR2 as SQIVND (reference sequence). The CDR3 protein is CASSSARSGYNEQFF. For the CDR3, the DNA is TGTGCCAGTAGTTCGGCCCGCTCGGGGTACAATGAGCAGTTCTTC.

This chain uses TRBV10-3 with TRBJ2-7, with 10 bases aligning to TRBD1. V shed 10 bases and J 3 bases; nucleotides not matched to a gene: 6. The germline V gene has CDR1 ENHRY and CDR2 SYGVKD. This CDR3 is built from 13 residues. CDR3 bases: TGTGCCACCCTTCGGACAGGGGGCTACGAGCAGTACTTC. It is translated as CATLRTGGYEQYF.

The gene calls are TRBV5-1 and TRBJ2-7; unclear D gene. The V end was cut by 0 bases, the J end by 5 bases, with 12 bases between. From germline, CDR1 is SGHRS and CDR2 YFSETQ. The CDR3 loop spans 14 amino acids. The CDR3 nucleotides are TGCGCCAGCAGCTTGGGCGCCTACAACCACGAGCAGTACTTC. Translating gives CASSLGAYNHEQYF.

This clonotype was seen a few times. J is TRBJ2-3 and V is TRBV20-1; 13 bases are a match to TRBD2. V was pared by 6 bases and J by 0 bases, with 9 bases of the junction left unmatched. Germline V gene sequence: CDR1 DFQATT, CDR2 SNEGSKA (reference sequence). This CDR3 spans 17 amino acids. The CDR3: CSARTSGGIPSTDTQYF. Written as DNA, the CDR3 is TGCAGTGCCCGGACTAGCGGGGGTATTCCTAGCACAGATACGCAGTATTTT.

A remark on this clonotype: A much larger clone differs from this one at a single base, so this may be a read error. This sequence joins TRBV7-2 and TRBJ2-7; D unclear. This CDR3 is built from 11 residues. Between the trimmed V and J ends, which lost 5 bases and 7 bases, there was a span of 9 bases. Germline CDR1 is SGHTA and CDR2 is FQGNSA. CDR3 in amino acids: CASSVETEQYF. DNA for the CDR3: TGTGCCAGCAGCGTCGAGACAGAGCAGTACTTC.

This clonotype was detected ten times or more. The chain employs TRBV7-2 and TRBJ2-7; TRBD1 matches at 9 bases. CDR3 length: 15 amino acids. V shed 0 bases, J shed 9 bases, and the junction held 9 bases outside the gene matches. Germline-derived CDR1 and CDR2 are SGHTA and FQGNSA. CDR3 sequence: CASSLAGTGRISQYF. In DNA form, the CDR3 reads TGTGCCAGCAGCTTAGCAGGGACAGGGCGTATATCGCAGTACTTC.